A single sample gave rise to the 5 T cell receptor beta chains below, sequenced in a study of cytomegalovirus exposure and HLA in healthy donors. The PCR was carried out with 60 Vbeta primers and 13 Jbeta primers. Some clones are missing from TCRdb's copy, which holds only in-frame ones; the method was immunoSEQ multiplex PCR. Among 180,000 or so clones listed, approximately 71% were seen once. The sequencing input was PBMCs. The receptors shown here come from a woman aged 40 to 55 in good health and CMV-seropositive.

This clone turned up a few times. The chain links TRBV28 to TRBJ2-3; D perhaps matches TRBD1 (6 bases). V was shortened by 4 bases and J by 5 bases, with 13 bases between the two germline ends. The CDR3 length is 14 residues. Germline V lookup: CDR1 MDHEN, CDR2 SYDVKM. The CDR3 coding sequence is TGTGCCAGCAGTTCACTGGGGGCTGGAGATACGCAGTATTTT. It encodes CASSSLGAGDTQYF.

The chain uses TRBV19 and TRBJ2-7, with 8 bases aligning to TRBD2. CDR1 is LNHDA, CDR2 SQIVND, per germline (reference sequence). V was clipped by 2 bases and J by 4 bases; unmatched bases: 10. This CDR3 is built from 16 residues. The CDR3 is CASSIYSGSSSYEQYF. The CDR3 DNA reads as TGTGCCAGTAGTATATACAGCGGGAGTTCCTCATACGAGCAGTACTTC.

With respect to this clone: At one of its ends the junction is not consistent with the germline gene, which may arise from a read error. The V and J genes are TRBV7-9 and TRBJ2-7; 7 bases match TRBD2. CDR1 and CDR2 from the germline V gene are SEHNR and FQNEAQ (reference sequence). The CDR3 totals 15 residues. The CDR3 region has the DNA TGTTCCAGCAGCCCCCTTAGCGGGCAAACCTACGAGCAGTACTTC. As protein: CSSSPLSGQTYEQYF.

The V and J genes are TRBV10-3 and TRBJ2-2; 8 bases agree with TRBD2. The V gene's germline CDR1 is ENHRY and CDR2 SYGVKD. The CDR3 contains 13 residues. The V and J ends lost 6 bases and 5 bases, in that order; junction bases with no gene match: 2. CDR3 nucleotides: TGTGCCATCAGACGGGAGGGAACCGGGGAGCTGTTTTTT. It codes for CAIRREGTGELFF.

V gene TRBV4-2 combines with J gene TRBJ1-2; TRBD1 matches at 11 bases. Trimming removed 1 base from V and 6 bases from J; junction bases left unmatched: 10. Germline V gives CDR1 LGHNA, CDR2 YNFKEQ. The CDR3 length is 17 residues. CDR3 DNA sequence: TGTGCCAGCAGCCAAGTGAGGCCCCGGGACAGGGGGGATGGCTACACCTTC. Its translation is CASSQVRPRDRGDGYTF.